These 12 T cell receptor beta chains came from one sample sequenced in a study of Tregs in tolerant kidney transplant recipients (dated by TCRdb to between 2018 and 2021). Read against the paper, the sample's time point label means: blood sample drawn before combined kidney and bone marrow transplant. The library was generated by the immunoSEQ multiplex PCR assay. The clones in this table, taken by TCRdb from immuneACCESS, are in-frame only. Not every clone is retained; where verified, under half of the shortfall comes from an unresolved V gene, and the cause of the rest is unknown. In this sample the table shows 95,000 to 120,000 clones, nearly 90% of which occur a single time. The biggest ten clones account for 0.34% of the sample. This sample comprised CD4+ T cells from blood, obtained before the transplant. The receptors were sampled from a human donor who received a combined kidney and bone marrow transplant.

This chain uses TRBV11-2 with TRBJ2-1; no definite D call. The CDR3 spans 14 residues. V was shortened by 3 bases and J by 10 bases, with 16 bases between the two germline ends. The germline V gene encodes CDR1 SGHAT and CDR2 FQNNGV. The CDR3 bases are TGTGCCAGCAGCTTCCGAGACAACGATGGGGAGCAGTTCTTC. Translated, it gives CASSFRDNDGEQFF.

The chain combines TRBV5-5 with TRBJ2-3, with 8 positions matching TRBD1. Unmatched junction bases numbered 9, after V lost 4 bases and J lost 8 bases. Germline assignment: CDR1 SGHKS and CDR2 YYEKEE (reference sequence). This CDR3 is 14 amino acids long. CDR3 DNA sequence: TGTGCCAGCAGCGCAGGAGTACAGGGGGGTACGCAGTATTTT. It encodes CASSAGVQGGTQYF. Full variable domain (rest looked up from reference TRBV5-5 and TRBJ2-3): DAGVTQSPTHLIKTRGQQVTLRCSPISGHKSVSWYQQVLGQGPQFIFQYYEKEERGRGNFPDRFSARQFPNYSSELNVNALLLGDSALYLCASSAGVQGGTQYFGPGTRLTVL.

This sequence joins TRBV9 and TRBJ2-3, with 10 bases lining up with TRBD2. The CDR3 length is 16 residues. The junction had 10 bases not matched to a gene; V was cut back by 3 bases and J by 6 bases. Germline V gene lookup returns CDR1 SGDLS and CDR2 YYNGEE. The CDR3 DNA reads as TGTGCCAGCAGCGCCCCAGAGCGGGAGGGAGGGGATACGCAGTATTTT. Protein: CASSAPEREGGDTQYF.

The rearrangement uses TRBV19 and TRBJ2-2; D is perhaps TRBD1 (6 bases). The CDR3 totals 15 residues. Germline CDR1 reads LNHDA; CDR2 reads SQIVND (reference sequence). Trimming shortened V by 5 bases and J by 4 bases, and 14 bases separated the two germline ends. CDR3 bases: TGTGCCAGTAGTGAGTACAGGGCGACCACCGGGGAGCTGTTTTTT. It specifies CASSEYRATTGELFF.

This chain uses TRBV19 with TRBJ2-2; 7 bases match TRBD2. The CDR3 sequence is 15 residues long. From germline, CDR1 is LNHDA and CDR2 SQIVND (reference sequence). V lost 1 base to trimming and J lost 4 bases; unmatched junction nucleotides: 3. In DNA form, the CDR3 reads TGTGCCAGTAGTATAGGTGGGGGGGTCACCGGGGAGCTGTTTTTT. It translates to CASSIGGGVTGELFF.

The chain uses TRBV18 and TRBJ2-1, with unresolved D. The CDR3 consists of 15 residues. Trimming stripped 2 bases from V and 4 bases from J, with 12 bases between. Germline V lookup: CDR1 KGHSH, CDR2 LQKENI. The CDR3 loop reads CASSPVEPPYNEQFF. The CDR3 DNA reads as TGTGCCAGCTCACCAGTCGAGCCGCCGTACAATGAGCAGTTCTTC.

CDR3 nucleotides: TGTGCCAGCAGCTTAACTGAGGGAGAGCAGTACTTC. This gives the protein CASSLTEGEQYF. The V gene is TRBV11-2, the J gene TRBJ2-7, with a tentative D call TRBD2 (5 bases). Trimming removed 2 bases from V and 7 bases from J, with 9 bases in between. This CDR3 has 12 amino acids. The germline gives CDR1 SGHAT, CDR2 FQNNGV.

The chain joins TRBV29-1 to TRBJ2-1, with D possibly matching TRBD2 (6 bases). The V end lost 3 bases, the J end lost 7 bases, and 22 bases lay between the germline ends. The CDR3 is made up of 16 amino acids. Germline assignment: CDR1 SQVTM and CDR2 ANQGSEA. The CDR3 loop is CSVEDRRAVSNNEQFF. CDR3 DNA sequence: TGCAGCGTTGAGGACCGGAGGGCCGTTAGCAATAATGAGCAGTTCTTC.

This clone was picked up one time. The chain is built from TRBV11-2 and TRBJ2-3; TRBD2 agrees at 8 bases. Looked up from germline, CDR1 is SGHAT and CDR2 is FQNNGV. Trimming cost V 4 bases and J 5 bases; bases outside gene matches: 11. The CDR3 runs to 16 residues. CDR3 nucleotides: TGTGCCAGCAGCTCCTTCCGGGGGGGCCTGGTAGATACGCAGTATTTT. This gives the protein CASSSFRGGLVDTQYF.

The chain joins TRBV18 to TRBJ1-2; 11 bases line up with TRBD1. CDR1 is KGHSH, CDR2 LQKENI, per germline. The J segment lost 4 bases and the V segment lost 1 base, leaving 8 bases of the junction unmatched. The length of the CDR3 is 17 residues. The chain's CDR3 is CASSPQGTGGAFYGYTF. The CDR3 region has the DNA TGTGCCAGCTCACCACAGGGGACAGGGGGAGCCTTCTATGGCTACACCTTC.

This clone was observed a handful of times. The chain recombines TRBV2 with TRBJ1-6; 8 bases map to TRBD1. The ends lost 5 bases at V and 7 bases at J; junction bases unmatched: 1. This CDR3 has 13 residues. Looked up from germline, CDR1 is SNHLY and CDR2 is FYNNEI. CDR3 DNA: TGTGCCAGCAGTCAGGGGGCGAATTCACCCCTCCACTTT. Translation: CASSQGANSPLHF.

A word on this clone: Other DNA sequences from this sample encode an identical CDR3 as well. This chain links TRBV6-5 with TRBJ2-1, with a possible D match to TRBD2 (5 bases). The germline gives CDR1 MNHEY, CDR2 SVGAGI. Deletions cut 0 bases from V and 0 bases from J, with 6 bases between. The CDR3 is 15 residues long. As DNA, the CDR3 is TGTGCCAGCAGTTACTCTGGGAGCTCCTACAATGAGCAGTTCTTC. Its protein is CASSYSGSSYNEQFF.